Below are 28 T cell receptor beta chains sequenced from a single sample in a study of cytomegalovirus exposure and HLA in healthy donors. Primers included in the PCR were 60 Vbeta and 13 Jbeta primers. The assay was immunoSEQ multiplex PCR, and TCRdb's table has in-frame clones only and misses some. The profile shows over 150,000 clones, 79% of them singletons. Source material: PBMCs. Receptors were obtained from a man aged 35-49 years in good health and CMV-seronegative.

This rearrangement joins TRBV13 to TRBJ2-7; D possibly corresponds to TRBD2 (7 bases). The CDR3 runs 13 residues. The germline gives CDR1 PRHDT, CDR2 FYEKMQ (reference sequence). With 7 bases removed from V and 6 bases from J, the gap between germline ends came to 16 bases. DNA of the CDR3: TGTGCCAGCAACACCAACAGGGAGGGCGAGCAGTACTTC. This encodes CASNTNREGEQYF. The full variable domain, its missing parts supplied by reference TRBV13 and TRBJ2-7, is AAGVIQSPRHLIKEKRETATLKCYPIPRHDTVYWYQQGPGQDPQFLISFYEKMQSDKGSIPDRFSAQQFSDYHSELNMSSLELGDSALYFCASNTNREGEQYFGPGTRLTVT.

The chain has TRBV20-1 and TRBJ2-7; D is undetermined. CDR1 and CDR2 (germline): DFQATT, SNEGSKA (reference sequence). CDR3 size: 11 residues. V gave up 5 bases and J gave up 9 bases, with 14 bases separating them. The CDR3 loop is CSAYDTHGQYF. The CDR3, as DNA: TGCAGTGCTTATGACACCCACGGGCAGTACTTC.

CDR3 sequence (DNA): TGTGCCAGTAGCCGGGGGGGGAGCTACACCTTC. This codes for CASSRGGSYTF. V usage is TRBV19 and J usage is TRBJ1-2; D may be TRBD1 (5 bases). Germline V gene lookup returns CDR1 LNHDA and CDR2 SQIVND (reference sequence). The V end lost 6 bases, the J end lost 9 bases, and 11 bases lay between the germline ends. The CDR3 consists of 11 residues.

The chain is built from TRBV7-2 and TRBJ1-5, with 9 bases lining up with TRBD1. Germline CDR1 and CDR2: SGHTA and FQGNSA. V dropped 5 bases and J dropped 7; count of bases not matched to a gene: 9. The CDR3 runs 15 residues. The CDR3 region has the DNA TGTGCCAGCAGCCCCCGTGAGGGGACAGGGCAGCCCCAGCATTTT. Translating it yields CASSPREGTGQPQHF.

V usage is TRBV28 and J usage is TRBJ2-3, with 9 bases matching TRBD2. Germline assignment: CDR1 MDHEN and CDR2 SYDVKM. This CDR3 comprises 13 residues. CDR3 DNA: TGTTCGGCGGGAGGGCCAAGTACAGATACGCAGTATTTT. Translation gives CSAGGPSTDTQYF. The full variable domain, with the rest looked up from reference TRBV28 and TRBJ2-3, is DVKVTQSSRYLVKRTGEKVFLECVQDMDHENMFWYRQDPGLGLRLIYFSYDVKMKEKGDIPEGYSVSREKKERFSLILESASTNQTSMYLCSAGGPSTDTQYFGPGTRLTVL.

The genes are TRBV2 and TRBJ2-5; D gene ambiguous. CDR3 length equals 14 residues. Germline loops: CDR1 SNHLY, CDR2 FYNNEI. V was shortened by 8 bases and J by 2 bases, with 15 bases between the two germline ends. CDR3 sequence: CASSISSRQETQYF. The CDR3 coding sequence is TGTGCCAGCTCAATAAGTAGCAGACAAGAGACCCAGTACTTC.

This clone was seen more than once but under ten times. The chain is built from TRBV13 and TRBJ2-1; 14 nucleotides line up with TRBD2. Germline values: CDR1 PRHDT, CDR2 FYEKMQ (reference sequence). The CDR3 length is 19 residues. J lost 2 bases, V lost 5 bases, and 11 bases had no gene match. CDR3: CASSPSGTSGRLTYNEQFF. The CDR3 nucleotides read TGTGCCAGCAGCCCCTCCGGGACTAGCGGGAGATTGACCTACAATGAGCAGTTCTTC.

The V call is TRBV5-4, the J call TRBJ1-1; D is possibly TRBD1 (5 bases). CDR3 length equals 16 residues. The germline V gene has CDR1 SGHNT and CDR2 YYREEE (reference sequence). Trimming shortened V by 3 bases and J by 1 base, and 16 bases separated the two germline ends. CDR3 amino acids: CASSWDGGLWNTEAFF. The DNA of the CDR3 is TGTGCCAGCAGCTGGGATGGGGGACTTTGGAACACTGAAGCTTTCTTT. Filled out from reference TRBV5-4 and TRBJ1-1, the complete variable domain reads ETGVTQSPTHLIKTRGQQVTLRCSSQSGHNTVSWYQQALGQGPQFIFQYYREEENGRGNFPPRFSGLQFPNYSSELNVNALELDDSALYLCASSWDGGLWNTEAFFGQGTRLTVV.

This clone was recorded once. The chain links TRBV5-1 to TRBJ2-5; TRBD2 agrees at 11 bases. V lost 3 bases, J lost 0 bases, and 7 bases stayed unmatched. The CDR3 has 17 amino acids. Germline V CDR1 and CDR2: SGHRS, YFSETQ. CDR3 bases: TGCGCCAGCAGCTCGGGACTAGCGGTTCAGTACCAAGAGACCCAGTACTTC. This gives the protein CASSSGLAVQYQETQYF.

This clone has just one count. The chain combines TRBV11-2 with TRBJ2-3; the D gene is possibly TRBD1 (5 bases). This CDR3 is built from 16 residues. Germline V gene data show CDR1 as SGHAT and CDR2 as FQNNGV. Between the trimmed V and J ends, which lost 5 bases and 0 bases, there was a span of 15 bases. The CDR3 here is CASSRATVKSTDTQYF. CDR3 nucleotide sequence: TGTGCCAGCAGCCGAGCGACAGTCAAGAGCACAGATACGCAGTATTTT.

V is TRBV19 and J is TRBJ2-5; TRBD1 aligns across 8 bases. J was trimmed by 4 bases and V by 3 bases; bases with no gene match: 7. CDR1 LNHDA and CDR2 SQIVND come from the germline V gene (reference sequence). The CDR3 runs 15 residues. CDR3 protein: CASSIGQGSRETQYF. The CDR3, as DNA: TGTGCCAGTAGTATCGGACAGGGTAGTCGAGAGACCCAGTACTTC.

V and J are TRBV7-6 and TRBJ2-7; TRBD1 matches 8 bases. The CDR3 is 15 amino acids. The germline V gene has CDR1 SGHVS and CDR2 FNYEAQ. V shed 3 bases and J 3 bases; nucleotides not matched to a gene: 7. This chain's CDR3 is CASSFDGTGYYEQYF. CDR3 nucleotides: TGTGCCAGCAGCTTCGATGGGACAGGATACTACGAGCAGTACTTC.

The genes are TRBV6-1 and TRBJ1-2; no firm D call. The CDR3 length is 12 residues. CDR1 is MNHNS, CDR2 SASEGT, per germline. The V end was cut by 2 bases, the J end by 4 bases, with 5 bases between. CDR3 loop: CASSERRYGYTF. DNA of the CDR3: TGTGCCAGCAGTGAACGTCGCTATGGCTACACCTTC.

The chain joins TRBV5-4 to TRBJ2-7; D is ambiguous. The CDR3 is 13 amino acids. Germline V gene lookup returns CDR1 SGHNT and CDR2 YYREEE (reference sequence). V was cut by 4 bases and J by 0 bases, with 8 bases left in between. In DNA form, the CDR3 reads TGTGCCAGCAGCCCGAGGAGCTCCTACGAGCAGTACTTC. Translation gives CASSPRSSYEQYF.

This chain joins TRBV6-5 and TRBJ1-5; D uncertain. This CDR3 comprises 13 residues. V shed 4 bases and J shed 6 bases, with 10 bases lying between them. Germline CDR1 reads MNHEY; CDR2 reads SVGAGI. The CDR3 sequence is CASSSVEGQPQHF. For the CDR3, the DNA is TGTGCCAGCAGTTCCGTAGAGGGTCAGCCCCAGCATTTT.

CDR3 sequence: CASSESRLGTAGNTIYF. The CDR3 DNA reads as TGTGCCAGCAGCGAATCCCGACTCGGGACAGCTGGAAACACCATATATTTT. The rearrangement joins TRBV6-1 to TRBJ1-3; 7 bases are shared with TRBD1. The CDR3 runs to 17 residues. V gave up 6 bases and J gave up 2 bases; unmatched junction bases: 13. Germline V gives CDR1 MNHNS, CDR2 SASEGT.

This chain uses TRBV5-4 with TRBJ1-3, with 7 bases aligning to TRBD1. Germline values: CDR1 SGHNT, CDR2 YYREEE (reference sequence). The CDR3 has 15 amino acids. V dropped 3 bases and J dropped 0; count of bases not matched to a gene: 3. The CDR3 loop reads CASSSAGGSGNTIYF. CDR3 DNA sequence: TGTGCCAGCAGCTCTGCAGGGGGCTCTGGAAACACCATATATTTT.

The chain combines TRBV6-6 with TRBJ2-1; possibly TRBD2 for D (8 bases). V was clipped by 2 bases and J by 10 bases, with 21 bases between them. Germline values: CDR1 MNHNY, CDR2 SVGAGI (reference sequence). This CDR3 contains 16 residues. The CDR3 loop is CASSYPGGLGKGEQFF. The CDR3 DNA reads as TGTGCCAGCAGTTACCCAGGGGGACTAGGAAAAGGAGAGCAGTTCTTC.

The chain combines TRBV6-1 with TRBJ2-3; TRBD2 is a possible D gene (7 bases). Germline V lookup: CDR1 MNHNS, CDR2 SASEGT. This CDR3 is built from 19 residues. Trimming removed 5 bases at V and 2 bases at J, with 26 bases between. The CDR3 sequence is CASSQGPRGLTGPTDTQYF. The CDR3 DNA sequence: TGTGCCAGCAGTCAAGGCCCCAGGGGACTAACCGGACCCACAGATACGCAGTATTTT.

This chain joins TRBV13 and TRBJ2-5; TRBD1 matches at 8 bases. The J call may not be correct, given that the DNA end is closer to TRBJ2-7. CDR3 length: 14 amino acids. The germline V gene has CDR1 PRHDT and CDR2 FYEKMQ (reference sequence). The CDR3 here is CASSSYRGAYEQYF. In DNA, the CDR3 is TGTGCCAGCAGCTCATACAGGGGGGCCTACGAGCAGTACTTC.

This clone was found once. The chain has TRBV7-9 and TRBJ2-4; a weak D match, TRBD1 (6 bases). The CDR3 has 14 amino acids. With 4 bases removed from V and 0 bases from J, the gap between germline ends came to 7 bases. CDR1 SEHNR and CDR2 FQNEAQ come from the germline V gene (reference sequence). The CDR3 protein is CASSSGVAKNIQYF. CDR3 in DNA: TGTGCCAGCAGCTCAGGGGTAGCCAAAAACATTCAGTACTTC.

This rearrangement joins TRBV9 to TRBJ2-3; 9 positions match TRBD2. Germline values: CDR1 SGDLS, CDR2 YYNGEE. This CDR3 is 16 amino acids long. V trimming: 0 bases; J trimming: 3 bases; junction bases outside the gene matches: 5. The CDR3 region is CASSVGASGITDTQYF. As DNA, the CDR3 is TGTGCCAGCAGCGTAGGGGCTAGCGGGATTACAGATACGCAGTATTTT.

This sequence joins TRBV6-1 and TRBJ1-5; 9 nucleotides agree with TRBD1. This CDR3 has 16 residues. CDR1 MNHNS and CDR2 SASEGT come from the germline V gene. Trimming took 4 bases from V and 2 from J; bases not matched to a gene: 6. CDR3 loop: CASSVDRGGRNQPQHF. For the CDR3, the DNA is TGTGCCAGCAGTGTGGACAGGGGAGGACGCAATCAGCCCCAGCATTTT.

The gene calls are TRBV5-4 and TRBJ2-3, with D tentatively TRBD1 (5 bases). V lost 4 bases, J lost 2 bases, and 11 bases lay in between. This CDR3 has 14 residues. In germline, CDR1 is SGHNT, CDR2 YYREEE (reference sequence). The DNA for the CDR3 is TGTGCCAGCAGCCTTGGGGCCTCCACAGATACGCAGTATTTT. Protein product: CASSLGASTDTQYF.

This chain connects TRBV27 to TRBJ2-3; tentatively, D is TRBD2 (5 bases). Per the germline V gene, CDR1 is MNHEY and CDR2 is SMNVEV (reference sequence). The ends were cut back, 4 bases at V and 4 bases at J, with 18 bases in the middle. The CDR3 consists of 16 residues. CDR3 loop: CASSSELERSSDTQYF. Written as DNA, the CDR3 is TGTGCCAGCAGTTCCGAACTAGAGAGGTCCTCAGATACGCAGTATTTT.

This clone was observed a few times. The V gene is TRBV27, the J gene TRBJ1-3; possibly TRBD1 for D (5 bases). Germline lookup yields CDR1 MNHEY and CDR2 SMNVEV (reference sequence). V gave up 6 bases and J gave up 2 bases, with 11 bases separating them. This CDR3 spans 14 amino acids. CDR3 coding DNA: TGTGCCAGCAGGCCAGGGATCACTGGAAACACCATATATTTT. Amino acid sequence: CASRPGITGNTIYF.

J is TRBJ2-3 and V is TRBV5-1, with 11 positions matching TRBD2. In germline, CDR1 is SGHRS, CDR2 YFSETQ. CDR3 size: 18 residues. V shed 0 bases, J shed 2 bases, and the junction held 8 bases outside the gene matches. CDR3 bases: TGCGCCAGCAGCTTGGGCTCCCTAGCGGGAGGTACCACAGATACGCAGTATTTT. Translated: CASSLGSLAGGTTDTQYF.

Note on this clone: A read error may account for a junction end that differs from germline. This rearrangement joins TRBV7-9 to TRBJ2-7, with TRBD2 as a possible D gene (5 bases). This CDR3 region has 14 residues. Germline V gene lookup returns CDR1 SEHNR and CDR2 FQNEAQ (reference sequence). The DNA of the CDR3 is TGTTCCAGCAGCAGAGGAGCGGACTCCTACGAGCAGTACTTC. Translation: CSSSRGADSYEQYF.